These T cell receptor beta chains were read from a single sample in a study of blood T cell repertoires in COVID-19. Measured with immunoSEQ multiplex PCR; TCRdb has only the in-frame clones, and not every one. The sample contains some 220,000 clones, around 81% of which appear only once. The sample was peripheral blood. The receptors come from a woman aged 70-85 years with acute or convalescent COVID-19. Each CDR3 is given without its conserved first and last residue.

TRBJ1-3 | TRBV12-3/TRBV12-4 | ASSLGSWTIY
TRBJ2-2 | TRBV7-2 | ASSLTPTPQRPGELF
TRBJ1-2 | TRBV6-4 | ASSPSPGTGTGGYT
TRBJ2-7 | TRBV19 | ASSIGSDAYEQY
TRBJ2-5 | TRBV12-3/TRBV12-4 | ASSLGPQETQY
TRBJ2-7 | TRBV6-5 | ASIQRGARSYEQY
TRBJ1-2 | TRBV3-1/TRBV3-2 | ASSQDDRGGYT
TRBJ2-3 | TRBV7-8 | ASSLGLAGGLADTQY
TRBJ2-1 | TRBV13 | ASSLGGPAGGEQF
TRBJ1-4 | TRBV29-1 | SVGTGGDEKLF
TRBJ1-6 | TRBV6-6 | ASSFQGAQNSPLH
TRBJ2-3 | TRBV5-1 | ASWTGGQSTDTQY
TRBJ2-3 | TRBV5-1 | ASSFSGTTDTQY
TRBJ1-3 | TRBV5-1 | ASSLEQGKFSNTIY
TRBJ2-2 | TRBV6-2/TRBV6-3 | ASSFRWQGNTGELF
TRBJ2-3 | TRBV6-1 | ASSERRPQGTQY
TRBJ1-5 | TRBV2 | ASSVEGVPRQPQH
TRBJ2-1 | TRBV20-1 | SACDIAGRSSYNEQF
TRBJ2-5 | TRBV27 | ASSRQFQETQY
TRBJ1-4 | TRBV7-6 | ASSAWGTGVREKLF
TRBJ2-4 | TRBV14 | ASSRGQPRTKNIQY
TRBJ1-1 | TRBV7-2 | ASSRQENTEAF
TRBJ1-5 | TRBV6-5 | ASSYGAGHQPQH
TRBJ1-5 | TRBV18 | ASSPITVKQNQPQH
TRBJ2-2 | TRBV29-1 | SVGRTGPGGELF
TRBJ2-3 | TRBV7-8 | ASSWERGPRTDTQY
TRBJ2-5 | TRBV19 | ASSIEGLETQY
TRBJ1-6 | TRBV19 | ASSMGRESPLH
TRBJ2-1 | TRBV7-2 | ASSFGGGSYNEQF
TRBJ2-5 | TRBV2 | AGRVSGVETQY
TRBJ2-1 | TRBV5-4 | ASSLGGGLSSYNEQF
TRBJ2-1 | TRBV6-5 | ASTQGRAGEQF
TRBJ1-2 | TRBV5-6 | ASLPGTGGDYGYT
TRBJ1-2 | TRBV6-5 | ASRKRSGVDNGYT
TRBJ2-1 | TRBV9 | ASSVAPQGAKGNEQF
TRBJ2-5 | TRBV2 | ASNENLKETQY
TRBJ2-1 | TRBV3-1/TRBV3-2 | ASSKSPQSHEQF
TRBJ2-1 | TRBV7-3 | ASSIPSSNEQF
TRBJ2-5 | TRBV18 | ASSSRRGRETQY
TRBJ1-6 | TRBV19 | ASSPEGRGGSPLH
TRBJ2-5 | TRBV5-1 | ASSSGGTGQETQY
TRBJ1-2 | TRBV18 | ASSLYRGGAKTNYGYT
TRBJ1-1 | TRBV5-1 | ASSLGGMGEEAF
TRBJ2-7 | TRBV7-6 | ASSLAASGARRGEQY
TRBJ1-2 | TRBV19 | ASRKSGQIYYGYT
TRBJ1-6 | TRBV14 | ASSPRVNSPLH
TRBJ2-3 | TRBV18 | ASSRLGTSGGSRTDTQY
TRBJ2-3 | TRBV10-3 | AISTSGATDTQY